The 13 T cell receptor beta chains in this list originate from one sample, sequenced in a study of cytomegalovirus exposure and HLA in healthy donors. The PCR was carried out with 60 Vbeta primers and 13 Jbeta primers. Measured with immunoSEQ multiplex PCR; TCRdb has only the in-frame clones, and not every one. The sample yields around 150,000 clones, 70% to 80% seen once. Sequencing was performed on PBMCs. The receptors here all came from a man aged 25-45 years in good health and CMV-seronegative.

J is TRBJ1-1 and V is TRBV14; maybe TRBD1 (5 bases). CDR3 length: 15 residues. The V gene lost 5 bases and the J gene lost 0 bases, with 13 bases spanning the gap. CDR1 is SGHDN and CDR2 is FVKESK in the germline V gene. The DNA for the CDR3 is TGTGCCAGCAGCAAACAGGTAACTCTGAACACTGAAGCTTTCTTT. Protein product: CASSKQVTLNTEAFF.

This clone was counted a few times. The rearrangement uses TRBV13 and TRBJ2-7, with 9 positions matching TRBD1. This CDR3 is built from 14 residues. Per the germline V gene, CDR1 is PRHDT and CDR2 is FYEKMQ (reference sequence). With V trimmed by 5 bases and J by 3 bases, 5 bases remained unmatched. CDR3 in DNA: TGTGCCAGCAGCGGCCGGGACAGGGTCTACGAGCAGTACTTC. Translated: CASSGRDRVYEQYF.

CDR3 region: CASSYTAGFGYGYTF. Written as DNA, the CDR3 is TGTGCCAGCAGTTACACGGCGGGGTTTGGCTATGGCTACACCTTC. This rearrangement joins TRBV6-5 to TRBJ1-2; D gene uncertain. CDR1 is MNHEY and CDR2 is SVGAGI in the germline V gene. Trimming took 2 bases from V and 4 from J, leaving 14 bases between them. The CDR3 runs to 15 residues.

On this clone itself: Other DNA sequences in this sample translate to the same CDR3. V usage is TRBV2 and J usage is TRBJ2-6; the D gene is possibly TRBD1 (5 bases). Germline V gene sequence: CDR1 SNHLY, CDR2 FYNNEI. V shed 4 bases and J shed 3 bases, with 7 bases lying between them. CDR3 length equals 14 residues. The CDR3 protein is CASSAGFGANVLTF. The CDR3 DNA follows: TGTGCCAGCAGTGCAGGGTTTGGGGCCAACGTCCTGACTTTC.

This clone was recorded only once. The DNA of the CDR3 is TGTGCCAGCAGTCTATCCGTGGTTAGCGGGAGCTCCTACGAGCAGTACTTC. As protein: CASSLSVVSGSSYEQYF. The chain couples TRBV28 to TRBJ2-7; the match to TRBD2 covers 9 bases. In germline, CDR1 is MDHEN, CDR2 SYDVKM. V dropped 5 bases and J dropped 0; count of bases not matched to a gene: 11. The CDR3 has 17 amino acids.

The rearrangement uses TRBV30 and TRBJ1-2; 7 nucleotides align to TRBD1. The CDR3 extends over 14 amino acids. Per the germline V gene, CDR1 is GTSNPN and CDR2 is SVGIG (reference sequence). Unmatched junction bases numbered 9, after V lost 3 bases and J lost 5 bases. The CDR3 nucleotides read TGTGCCTGGAGCATAAAGGGACAGTCTTATGGCTACACCTTC. This sequence encodes CAWSIKGQSYGYTF.

The chain couples TRBV14 to TRBJ2-2, with TRBD2 matching 12 bases. The CDR3 is made up of 14 amino acids. Trimming took 3 bases from V and 8 from J; bases not matched to a gene: 1. Germline V gene sequence: CDR1 SGHDN, CDR2 FVKESK. Here the CDR3 DNA reads TGTGCCAGCAGCCAGACTAGCGGGAGTGGGGAGCTGTTTTTT. This sequence encodes CASSQTSGSGELFF.

As regards this clone: This sample also contains other DNA sequences that code for the same CDR3. The chain employs TRBV20-1 and TRBJ2-5; no clear D. This CDR3 region has 11 residues. Germline CDR1 is DFQATT and CDR2 is SNEGSKA (reference sequence). The V end was cut by 3 bases, the J end by 2 bases, with 4 bases between. CDR3 amino acids: CSASNQETQYF. The CDR3 region has the DNA TGCAGTGCTAGTAATCAAGAGACCCAGTACTTC.

This clone was recorded a few times. This chain links TRBV6-5 with TRBJ1-2; D unresolved. Between the trimmed V and J ends, which lost 2 bases and 4 bases, there was a span of 17 bases. The CDR3 loop spans 16 amino acids. Germline values: CDR1 MNHEY, CDR2 SVGAGI. The CDR3 loop is CASSYTIFGVVYGYTF. The DNA for the CDR3 is TGTGCCAGCAGTTACACAATATTTGGAGTGGTCTATGGCTACACCTTC.

This chain connects TRBV9 to TRBJ1-2, with TRBD1 matching 7 bases. This CDR3 spans 16 amino acids. Trimming cost V 3 bases and J 8 bases; bases outside gene matches: 16. The germline gives CDR1 SGDLS, CDR2 YYNGEE. The CDR3: CASSDRQGGLTLGYTF. The CDR3 DNA reads TGTGCCAGCAGCGATCGACAGGGTGGACTCACGTTGGGCTACACCTTC.

V and J are TRBV5-1 and TRBJ2-1, with D tentatively TRBD1 (6 bases). The V end was cut by 1 base, the J end by 0 bases, with 8 bases between. The CDR3 spans 15 residues. Per the germline V gene, CDR1 is SGHRS and CDR2 is YFSETQ. CDR3 sequence reads: CASSLIGGSYNEQFF. Written as DNA, the CDR3 is TGCGCCAGCAGCTTGATAGGGGGCTCCTACAATGAGCAGTTCTTC.

The chain joins TRBV7-9 to TRBJ1-1; perhaps TRBD1 as D (5 bases). Trimming left V 0 bases short and J 8 bases short, with 13 bases between. Germline CDR1 is SEHNR and CDR2 is FQNEAQ (reference sequence). The CDR3 consists of 14 residues. CDR3 in DNA: TGTGCCAGCAGCTTAGCAGGGTTAGGGGTCGAAGCTTTCTTT. Protein product: CASSLAGLGVEAFF.

In nucleotides, the CDR3 is TGTGCCAGTAGTGGGACAGGGTCACAATTCAGCGGGAGGTCGACACAGTTCTTC. Protein product: CASSGTGSQFSGRSTQFF. The V and J genes are TRBV19 and TRBJ2-1, with D perhaps given as TRBD1 or TRBD2 (9 bases each). Germline V gives CDR1 LNHDA, CDR2 SQIVND (reference sequence). There are 18 residues in the CDR3. V was trimmed by 5 bases and J by 13 bases, leaving 33 bases between them.